One and the same sample provided the 2 T cell receptor beta chains below, sequenced in a study of blood T cell repertoires in COVID-19. This table comes from immunoSEQ multiplex PCR, and its TCRdb copy is limited to in-frame clones, with some not included. The table includes some 400,000 clones, roughly 86% detected once. The sample consisted of PBMCs or T cells enriched from blood (not recorded which). Receptor source: a woman aged 30 to 39 who had recovered from COVID-19.

CDR3: CASKDDRSYSPLHF. As DNA, the CDR3 is TGTGCCAGTAAGGACGACAGGTCTTATTCACCCCTCCACTTT. The gene calls are TRBV19 and TRBJ1-6, with D maybe TRBD1 (6 bases). Trimming pared 7 bases from V and 8 bases from J, leaving 15 bases between. Germline CDR1 and CDR2: LNHDA and SQIVND (reference sequence). The CDR3 runs to 14 residues.

This chain joins TRBV6-2 or TRBV6-3 and TRBJ2-3; 8 bases are shared with TRBD2. Germline V lookup: CDR1 MNHEY, CDR2 SVGEGT. The length of the CDR3 is 16 residues. The trim removed 5 bases at V and 5 bases at J, leaving 12 bases unmatched. The CDR3 DNA reads TGTGCCAGCAGTCCGGAGGGAGCGGGAGAGATAGATACGCAGTATTTT. Protein product: CASSPEGAGEIDTQYF.